These 27 T cell receptor beta chains were sequenced from one sample in a study of long-term antiretroviral therapy in people with HIV. A v3.0 immunoSEQ assay was performed at survey level. Sequencing was performed with immunoSEQ multiplex PCR; in TCRdb, only in-frame clones are kept and a portion is missing. Here the sample spans roughly 10,000 clones, around 77% being singletons. Sequenced here: unsorted PBMCs, sampled 0.4 years before starting antiretroviral therapy. The origin of the receptors is a man aged 30-40 years with HIV.

The chain combines TRBV4-2 with TRBJ2-2; D uncertain. This CDR3 has 13 residues. Deletions cut 2 bases from V and 5 bases from J, with 6 bases between. CDR1 LGHNA and CDR2 YNFKEQ come from the germline V gene. CDR3 DNA: TGTGCCAGCAGCCAAACGGCGACCGGGGAGCTGTTTTTT. This encodes CASSQTATGELFF.

This clone was seen a few times. V is TRBV4-1 and J is TRBJ1-1; D remains ambiguous. Trimming stripped 1 base from V and 1 base from J, with 7 bases between. Germline CDR1 reads MGHRA; CDR2 reads YSYEKL. CDR3 size: 14 residues. Written as DNA, the CDR3 is TGCGCCAGCAGCCAAGGGAGAGAGAACACTGAAGCTTTCTTT. It translates to CASSQGRENTEAFF.

This clone was recorded once. The rearrangement links TRBV14 to TRBJ2-1; 8 bases agree with TRBD2. The CDR3 has 15 amino acids. Germline assignment: CDR1 SGHDN and CDR2 FVKESK. V was pared by 4 bases and J by 6 bases, with 8 bases of the junction left unmatched. CDR3 sequence (DNA): TGTGCCAGCAGCCGAGAGCGGGAGAGGCGCAATGAGCAGTTCTTC. Its translation is CASSRERERRNEQFF.

This clone has just one count. This chain's CDR3 is CASSFPEGAGYTF. Written as DNA, the CDR3 is TGTGCCAGCAGTTTTCCGGAGGGGGCTGGCTACACCTTC. V usage is TRBV28 and J usage is TRBJ1-2; 7 bases fit TRBD1. CDR3 length: 13 residues. Losses at the gene ends were 3 bases for V and 7 bases for J; bases not matched to a gene: 5. CDR1 MDHEN and CDR2 SYDVKM come from the germline V gene.

The chain has TRBV7-8 and TRBJ2-5; 7 nucleotides line up with TRBD1. The CDR3 sequence is 13 residues long. With V trimmed by 5 bases and J by 6 bases, 6 bases remained unmatched. CDR1 and CDR2 (germline): SGHVS, FQNEAQ. This CDR3 is CASSLRQGQTQYF. CDR3 in DNA: TGTGCCAGCAGCCTTAGACAGGGACAGACCCAGTACTTC.

This chain joins TRBV10-3 and TRBJ2-5; tentatively, D is TRBD1 or TRBD2 (6 bases each). Trimming removed 5 bases at V and 3 bases at J, with 10 bases between. Germline CDR1 ENHRY, CDR2 SYGVKD. This CDR3 has 13 amino acids. The chain's CDR3 is CAISNREEETQYF. Here the CDR3 DNA reads TGTGCCATCAGTAACAGGGAGGAAGAGACCCAGTACTTC.

V gene TRBV4-1 combines with J gene TRBJ2-7; 7 bases line up with TRBD2. This CDR3 is 15 amino acids long. Per the germline V gene, CDR1 is MGHRA and CDR2 is YSYEKL. Unmatched junction bases numbered 6, after V lost 4 bases and J lost 0 bases. CDR3 region: CASSPFQRGSYEQYF. Here the CDR3 DNA reads TGCGCCAGCAGCCCTTTTCAGCGGGGCTCCTACGAGCAGTACTTC.

The V call is TRBV4-2, the J call TRBJ2-3; TRBD2 might be the D (7 bases). Germline loops: CDR1 LGHNA, CDR2 YNFKEQ. The ends were cut back, 0 bases at V and 5 bases at J, with 21 bases in the middle. The CDR3 covers 18 residues. In nucleotides, the CDR3 is TGTGCCAGCAGCCAAGAGTTTATCGGTTCGGGGGGCCGAGATACGCAGTATTTT. Translating gives CASSQEFIGSGGRDTQYF.

V gene TRBV6-1 combines with J gene TRBJ1-5; D gene unclear. Germline values: CDR1 MNHNS, CDR2 SASEGT. V lost 4 bases, J lost 5 bases, and 12 bases lay in between. This CDR3 has 14 amino acids. CDR3 residues: CASSGALGYQPQHF. The DNA for the CDR3 is TGTGCCAGCAGTGGAGCATTGGGTTATCAGCCCCAGCATTTT.

This chain links TRBV27 with TRBJ1-2; maybe TRBD1 (5 bases). With 3 bases removed from V and 8 bases from J, the gap between germline ends came to 19 bases. This CDR3 has 15 residues. Per the germline V gene, CDR1 is MNHEY and CDR2 is SMNVEV (reference sequence). CDR3 residues: CASSFGRAGLWGYTF. CDR3 coding DNA: TGTGCCAGCAGTTTTGGACGGGCAGGGCTTTGGGGCTACACCTTC.

The rearrangement links TRBV28 to TRBJ2-6, with D tentatively TRBD1 or TRBD2 (5 bases each). Germline lookup yields CDR1 MDHEN and CDR2 SYDVKM. The germline V and J ends were trimmed by 1 base and 1 base, with 14 bases remaining between them. The CDR3 is 18 residues long. CDR3 in DNA: TGTGCCAGCAGTTTATTCCGGGGCCCTCCTTCTGGGGCCAACGTCCTGACTTTC. It specifies CASSLFRGPPSGANVLTF.

The chain joins TRBV30 to TRBJ2-7; no clear D gene. Trimming pared 2 bases from V and 3 bases from J, leaving 11 bases between. Germline CDR1 is GTSNPN and CDR2 is SVGIG (reference sequence). CDR3 length equals 13 residues. CDR3 DNA sequence: TGTGCCTGGAGTCGGCAGAGCTACTACGAGCAGTACTTC. It codes for CAWSRQSYYEQYF.

This clone was found a few times. The chain is built from TRBV5-4 and TRBJ1-2; D is ambiguous. Trimming took 0 bases from V and 4 from J, leaving 13 bases between them. This CDR3 comprises 15 residues. Germline V gene sequence: CDR1 SGHNT, CDR2 YYREEE (reference sequence). The CDR3 loop is CASSLVGRAAYGYTF. The CDR3 nucleotides are TGTGCCAGCAGCTTGGTCGGAAGGGCGGCCTATGGCTACACCTTC.

Comments on this clone: Germline is not matched at one junction end, which may reflect a read error. The genes are TRBV7-7 and TRBJ2-2; D might be TRBD1 (5 bases). Germline V gene data show CDR1 as SSHAT and CDR2 as FNYEAQ (reference sequence). CDR3 length: 15 residues. The CDR3 bases are TGTGCTAGCAGCAACGGACAACCTGGGTCCGGGGAGCTGTTTTTT. Translation gives CASSNGQPGSGELFF. Full variable domain (missing parts from reference TRBV7-7 and TRBJ2-2): GAGVSQSPRYKVTKRGQDVTLRCDPISSHATLYWYQQALGQGPEFLTYFNYEAQPDKSGLPSDRFSAERPEGSISTLTIQRTEQRDSAMYRCASSNGQPGSGELFFGEGSRLTVL.

This chain joins TRBV5-6 and TRBJ2-1; weak D call: TRBD2 (6 bases). The CDR3 has 18 residues. The V end was cut by 0 bases, the J end by 4 bases, with 20 bases between. Germline V CDR1 and CDR2: SGHDT, YYEEEE. The CDR3 reads CASSLGETRLLLYNEQFF. CDR3 sequence (DNA): TGTGCCAGCAGCTTGGGGGAGACTAGGCTGCTCCTTTACAATGAGCAGTTCTTC.

The chain combines TRBV4-3 with TRBJ1-2; D might be TRBD1 (5 bases). The CDR3 is 14 amino acids. Germline V CDR1 and CDR2: LGHNA, YSLEER. V lost 0 bases to trimming and J lost 6 bases, with 11 bases between them. The CDR3 sequence is CASSQDTRGDGYTF. The DNA for the CDR3 is TGCGCCAGCAGCCAAGATACACGGGGCGATGGCTACACCTTC.

The CDR3 coding sequence is TGCAGCGTGAAATGGACCGCCGCGGGGGAGCAGTACTTC. This translates into CSVKWTAAGEQYF. The V and J genes are TRBV29-1 and TRBJ2-7; D possibly corresponds to TRBD2 (6 bases). The V and J ends lost 6 bases and 7 bases respectively, with 19 bases between them. The CDR3 runs 13 residues. The V gene's germline CDR1 is SQVTM and CDR2 ANQGSEA.

J is TRBJ2-7 and V is TRBV19, with TRBD2 identical over 12 bases. CDR3 length: 14 amino acids. Germline V gives CDR1 LNHDA, CDR2 SQIVND (reference sequence). The V segment lost 7 bases and the J segment 7 bases; nucleotides outside the gene matches: 8. The CDR3 bases are TGTGCCAGTACTCCGACTAGCGGGAGTCGGGAGCAGTACTTC. Translation: CASTPTSGSREQYF.

The genes are TRBV29-1 and TRBJ2-7, with D tentatively TRBD1 or TRBD2 (5 bases each). V shed 3 bases and J shed 3 bases, with 12 bases lying between them. Germline V gene data show CDR1 as SQVTM and CDR2 as ANQGSEA. The CDR3 has 13 amino acids. CDR3 bases: TGCAGCGTTGAGGTATGGGGGTTCTACGAGCAGTACTTC. Protein sequence: CSVEVWGFYEQYF.

V is TRBV27 and J is TRBJ2-7; D gene unclear. This CDR3 region has 13 residues. In germline, CDR1 is MNHEY, CDR2 SMNVEV (reference sequence). With 2 bases removed from V and 3 bases from J, the gap between germline ends came to 8 bases. CDR3 nucleotides: TGTGCCAGCAGTTTAGAACCCCTCTACGAGCAGTACTTC. Translating it yields CASSLEPLYEQYF.

The chain has TRBV13 and TRBJ2-7; 15 bases match TRBD2. This CDR3 region has 18 residues. V lost 5 bases and J lost 6; bases outside the gene matches: 14. Germline V gene lookup returns CDR1 PRHDT and CDR2 FYEKMQ (reference sequence). CDR3 DNA: TGTGCCAGCAGCCCGCGACAGGGACTAGCGGGGGGCCCCCTCGAGCAGTACTTC. Translated, it gives CASSPRQGLAGGPLEQYF.

J is TRBJ2-1 and V is TRBV6-6, with 7 bases that match TRBD1. The V and J ends lost 2 bases and 9 bases, in that order; junction bases with no gene match: 4. The CDR3 runs to 13 residues. Per the germline V gene, CDR1 is MNHNY and CDR2 is SVGAGI (reference sequence). CDR3 in amino acids: CASSYVGGGEQFF. Here the CDR3 DNA reads TGTGCCAGCAGTTACGTAGGGGGCGGTGAGCAGTTCTTC.

The CDR3 nucleotides are TGTGCCTGGAGTAGGACAGGCAACAATCAGCCCCAGCATTTT. It specifies CAWSRTGNNQPQHF. The chain carries TRBV30 and TRBJ1-5, with 7 bases lining up with TRBD1. The CDR3 runs 14 residues. The junction had 4 bases not matched to a gene; V was cut back by 2 bases and J by 3 bases. In germline, CDR1 is GTSNPN, CDR2 SVGIG (reference sequence).

The chain joins TRBV19 to TRBJ1-2, with 9 bases aligning to TRBD1. This CDR3 comprises 16 residues. The J segment lost 2 bases and the V segment lost 4 bases, leaving 8 bases of the junction unmatched. CDR1 and CDR2 from the germline V gene are LNHDA and SQIVND (reference sequence). The CDR3 reads CASSTPGTGWNYGYTF. CDR3 nucleotide sequence: TGTGCCAGTAGTACCCCTGGGACAGGGTGGAACTATGGCTACACCTTC.

This chain uses TRBV7-8 with TRBJ2-1, with TRBD1 matching 12 bases. Germline assignment: CDR1 SGHVS and CDR2 FQNEAQ. The V gene end was trimmed by 5 bases and the J gene end by 6 bases; junction bases not matched to a gene: 17. The length of the CDR3 is 19 residues. Here the CDR3 reads CASSRTGTGGAGYINEQFF. DNA of the CDR3: TGTGCCAGCAGCCGCACCGGGACAGGGGGCGCGGGCTACATCAATGAGCAGTTCTTC.

The chain uses TRBV2 and TRBJ1-4, with D unresolved. Germline assignment: CDR1 SNHLY and CDR2 FYNNEI. This CDR3 comprises 15 residues. V gave up 4 bases and J gave up 5 bases, with 14 bases separating them. CDR3 sequence: CASSVGMSANEKLFF. In nucleotides, the CDR3 is TGTGCCAGCAGTGTCGGGATGTCGGCGAATGAAAAACTGTTTTTT. The full variable domain, completed using reference TRBV2 and TRBJ1-4, is EPEVTQTPSHQVTQMGQEVILRCVPISNHLYFYWYRQILGQKVEFLVSFYNNEISEKSEIFDDQFSVERPDGSNFTLKIRSTKLEDSAMYFCASSVGMSANEKLFFGSGTQLSVL.

V is TRBV6-6 and J is TRBJ2-1; perhaps TRBD2 as D (6 bases). The CDR3 is 14 amino acids. Germline loops: CDR1 MNHNY, CDR2 SVGAGI (reference sequence). CDR3 region: CASQDGSSYNEQFF. The CDR3 nucleotides read TGTGCTTCCCAGGACGGGAGCTCCTACAATGAGCAGTTCTTC.